This T cell receptor beta chain was observed in a study of CD8+ T cells in alopecia areata. Study-level background: Treated patients swallowed 5 to 10 mg of oral tofacitinib twice daily.

This sample's treatment: oral pan-JAK inhibitor, 5-10 mg twice daily. Germline values: CDR1 SGHTA, CDR2 FQGNSA. The V and J ends lost 1 base and 2 bases respectively, with 10 bases between them. The CDR3 is made up of 15 amino acids. Extraction and reverse transcription of RNA yielded cDNA as the sequencing template. Some clones are missing from TCRdb's copy, which holds only in-frame ones; the method was immunoSEQ multiplex PCR. The sample includes under 250,000 clones, approximately 72% seen only once; the top ten take around 1.2%. The TCR sequence derives from a human donor with alopecia areata. The sample was CD4+ T cells sorted from blood, taken around week 44, from a patient treated with tofacitinib. The chain uses TRBV7-2 and TRBJ2-3; D remains ambiguous. CDR3 in DNA: TGTGCCAGCAGCTTAGTGAGGACGATCACAGATACGCAGTATTTT. Protein: CASSLVRTITDTQYF.